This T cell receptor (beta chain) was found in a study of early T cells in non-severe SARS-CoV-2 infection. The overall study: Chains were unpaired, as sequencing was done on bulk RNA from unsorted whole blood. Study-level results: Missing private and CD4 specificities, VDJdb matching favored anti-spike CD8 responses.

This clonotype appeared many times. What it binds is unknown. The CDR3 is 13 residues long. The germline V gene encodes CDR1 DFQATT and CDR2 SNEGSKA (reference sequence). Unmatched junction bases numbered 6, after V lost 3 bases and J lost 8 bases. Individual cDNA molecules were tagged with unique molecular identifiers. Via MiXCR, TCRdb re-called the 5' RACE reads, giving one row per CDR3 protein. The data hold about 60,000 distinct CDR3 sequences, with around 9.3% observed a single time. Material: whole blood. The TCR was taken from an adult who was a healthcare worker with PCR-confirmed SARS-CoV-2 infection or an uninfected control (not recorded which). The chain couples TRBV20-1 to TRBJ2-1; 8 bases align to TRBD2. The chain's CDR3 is CSASGRATDEQFF. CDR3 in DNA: TGCAGTGCTAGCGGGAGGGCGACGGATGAGCAGTTCTTC.